The T cell receptor (beta chain) described here comes from a study of OX40 agonist ivuxolimab in advanced cancers. The data were produced by immunoSEQ multiplex PCR, yet TCRdb's version contains in-frame clones alone and is incomplete. The sample carries about 71,000 clones, 94% recorded once. Per the germline V gene, CDR1 is SGDLS and CDR2 is YYNGEE. This CDR3 contains 13 residues. The V gene end was trimmed by 3 bases and the J gene end by 3 bases; junction bases not matched to a gene: 1. The TCR originated in an adult with an advanced solid tumor such as melanoma, head and neck, liver or kidney cancer. This chain connects TRBV9 to TRBJ2-7; 9 bases line up with TRBD1. Sequences were derived from CD4+ or CD8+ T cells sorted from blood, sampled in a trial of the OX40 agonist ivuxolimab. For the CDR3, the DNA is TGTGCCAGCAGCGGACAGGGGGACTACGAGCAGTACTTC. This codes for CASSGQGDYEQYF.